This entry lists 11 T cell receptor beta chains sequenced from one sample in a study of T-cell reconstitution after alpha-beta-depleted transplantation in children. It was with unique molecular identifiers that the TCRbeta library was prepared. TCRdb re-derived calls from the PCR reads in MiXCR, one entry per CDR3 protein. The table shows some 220,000 distinct CDR3 sequences, with around 10% occurring only once. Sample: PBMCs from the stem cell graft donor, taken from the stem cell graft. Receptor source: a human donor who donated a stem cell graft to a child with acute lymphoblastic leukemia.

This clonotype was seen a few times. The chain combines TRBV5-1 with TRBJ2-6, with a tentative D call TRBD2 (5 bases). Germline V gene data show CDR1 as SGHRS and CDR2 as YFSETQ. The CDR3 is 14 amino acids. V was pared by 6 bases and J by 2 bases, with 9 bases between. The CDR3 loop is CASKGDPGANVLTF. CDR3 nucleotide sequence: TGCGCCAGCAAGGGAGATCCTGGGGCCAACGTCCTGACTTTC.

This clonotype occurred many times. The DNA for the CDR3 is TGCAGTGCTAGTTTGGGGGCCGTCTATGGCTACACCTTC. Its protein is CSASLGAVYGYTF. V usage is TRBV20-1 and J usage is TRBJ1-2; TRBD1 might be the D (6 bases). V lost 3 bases to trimming and J lost 4 bases, with 12 bases between them. The CDR3 has 13 amino acids. Germline-derived CDR1 and CDR2 are DFQATT and SNEGSKA (reference sequence).

The rearrangement uses TRBV7-6 and TRBJ2-1, with TRBD1 as a possible D gene (6 bases). Trimming left V 2 bases short and J 5 bases short, with 16 bases between. The germline V gene encodes CDR1 SGHVS and CDR2 FNYEAQ. This CDR3 spans 16 amino acids. CDR3 bases: TGTGCCAGCAGCTTAAATATACGGGACAAAAACAATGAGCAGTTCTTC. This sequence encodes CASSLNIRDKNNEQFF.

This clonotype was found many times. The chain links TRBV5-1 to TRBJ2-1; D uncertain. The CDR3 covers 16 residues. Germline CDR1 is SGHRS and CDR2 is YFSETQ. V was pared by 0 bases and J by 4 bases, with 14 bases between. Written as DNA, the CDR3 is TGCGCCAGCAGCTTGGTCCCGGAACATGATTACAATGAGCAGTTCTTC. This codes for CASSLVPEHDYNEQFF.

The sample holds many counts of this clonotype. The rearrangement joins TRBV5-1 to TRBJ2-5; D call uncertain. V lost 2 bases and J 1 base, leaving 9 bases between the germline ends. CDR3 length: 14 residues. Looked up from germline, CDR1 is SGHRS and CDR2 is YFSETQ. The CDR3 protein is CASSFVQSQETQYF. In DNA form, the CDR3 reads TGCGCCAGCAGCTTTGTGCAGTCCCAAGAGACCCAGTACTTC.

This clonotype came up a few times. The chain joins TRBV27 to TRBJ2-7, with D tentatively TRBD2 (5 bases). CDR1 and CDR2 (germline): MNHEY, SMNVEV (reference sequence). V shed 5 bases and J shed 4 bases, with 21 bases lying between them. CDR3 size: 16 residues. The CDR3 protein is CASSQPAGASVYEQYF. CDR3 coding DNA: TGTGCCAGCAGTCAACCCGCGGGCGCGTCGGTTTACGAGCAGTACTTC.

This clonotype was seen many times. The DNA is omitted, as the CDR3 cannot be located on it reliably, and the CDR3 follows TCRdb's listing. The J gene is TRBJ1-1, the V gene TRBV21-1; TRBD1 was called by the table and not checked on the DNA. TRBV21-1 is shown as a pseudogene. A total of 17 residues make up the CDR3, ends included. The CDR3 sequence: CASSHLWGPGAFTEAFF.

The chain recombines TRBV6-1 with TRBJ1-5; tentative D call: TRBD1 (6 bases). With 6 bases removed from V and 0 bases from J, the gap between germline ends came to 15 bases. The CDR3 is 16 residues long. The V gene's germline CDR1 is MNHNS and CDR2 SASEGT. CDR3 sequence: CASRGRGANSNQPQHF. CDR3 DNA sequence: TGTGCCAGCAGGGGGCGGGGGGCGAATAGCAATCAGCCCCAGCATTTT.

This clonotype has at least ten counts. This rearrangement joins TRBV5-1 to TRBJ2-5, with 10 bases that match TRBD2. From germline, CDR1 is SGHRS and CDR2 YFSETQ. With V trimmed by 4 bases and J by 5 bases, 8 bases remained unmatched. The CDR3 spans 15 residues. The CDR3 sequence: CASSGTSGEGETQYF. DNA for the CDR3: TGCGCCAGCAGCGGAACTAGCGGGGAAGGGGAGACCCAGTACTTC.

In its sample, this clonotype was seen many times. The rearrangement uses TRBV27 and TRBJ2-7, with 9 bases that match TRBD2. Germline CDR1 and CDR2: MNHEY and SMNVEV (reference sequence). V shed 3 bases and J 6 bases; nucleotides not matched to a gene: 9. The CDR3 totals 15 residues. The CDR3 sequence: CASSFVSGGPSEQYF. The DNA of the CDR3 is TGTGCCAGCAGTTTTGTTAGCGGGGGCCCCTCCGAGCAGTACTTC.

Only a few counts were recorded for this clonotype. V is TRBV21-1 and J is TRBJ2-7; the listed D gene, TRBD2, was not tested against the DNA. TRBV21-1 is designated a pseudogene. This CDR3 contains 17 residues. The DNA for the CDR3 is TGTGCCAGCAGGAAAGAAGGCGGGAGCGGCACCGTCTACGAGCAGTACTTC. This codes for CASRKEGGSGTVYEQYF.